This T cell receptor (beta chain) was recovered during a study of Ad26.COV2.S vaccination and SARS-CoV-2 variants. Indicated treatment: about 20 received Ad26.COV2.S at low or high dose, single or two shots; about 5 received placebo; per-sample allocation not given. On day 63 after the first injection, vaccine and placebo recipients gave samples. Here immunoSEQ multiplex PCR was the method, and the copy in TCRdb shows in-frame clones only, minus some. The data hold about 320,000 clones, with 86% observed a single time. The CDR3 is 15 amino acids. V dropped 2 bases and J dropped 1 base, with 11 bases sitting between them. Germline-derived CDR1 and CDR2 are SGHRS and YFSETQ.

The chain uses TRBV5-1 and TRBJ2-3, with D tentatively TRBD2 (6 bases). The receptor was derived from a person between 18 and 60 years old who received the Ad26.COV2.S COVID-19 vaccine or a placebo. Material: peripheral blood, obtained in a trial of Ad26.COV2.S vaccine versus placebo. For the CDR3, the DNA is TGCGCCAGCAGCTTCGCGCGGGGTGGCACAGATACGCAGTATTTT. Encoded protein: CASSFARGGTDTQYF.